The TCR beta chain described here comes from a study of Ad26.COV2.S vaccination and SARS-CoV-2 variants. In the study overall: Ad26.COV2.S, an intramuscular injection, was given once or twice 56 days apart.

The CDR3 sequence is 17 residues long. Germline trimming cut 4 bases from V and 7 bases from J; bases unmatched to any gene: 13. Per the germline V gene, CDR1 is MGHRA and CDR2 is YSYEKL. Treatment described: about 20 received Ad26.COV2.S at low or high dose, single or two shots; several received placebo; per-sample allocation not given. Day 63 after the first injection of vaccine or placebo was the sampling time. Profiled with immunoSEQ multiplex PCR; TCRdb holds only in-frame clones, not every one. This table has about 390,000 clones, more than 85% appearing once. The input for sequencing was peripheral blood, taken in a trial of Ad26.COV2.S vaccine versus placebo. This clonotype originated in a person aged 18-65 years who received the Ad26.COV2.S COVID-19 vaccine or a placebo. The V gene is TRBV4-1, the J gene TRBJ2-1; 10 positions match TRBD1. Written as DNA, the CDR3 is TGCGCCAGCAGCCTTTCCCCCCGGGACAGGGGCTTGAATGAGCAGTTCTTC. Its translation: CASSLSPRDRGLNEQFF.